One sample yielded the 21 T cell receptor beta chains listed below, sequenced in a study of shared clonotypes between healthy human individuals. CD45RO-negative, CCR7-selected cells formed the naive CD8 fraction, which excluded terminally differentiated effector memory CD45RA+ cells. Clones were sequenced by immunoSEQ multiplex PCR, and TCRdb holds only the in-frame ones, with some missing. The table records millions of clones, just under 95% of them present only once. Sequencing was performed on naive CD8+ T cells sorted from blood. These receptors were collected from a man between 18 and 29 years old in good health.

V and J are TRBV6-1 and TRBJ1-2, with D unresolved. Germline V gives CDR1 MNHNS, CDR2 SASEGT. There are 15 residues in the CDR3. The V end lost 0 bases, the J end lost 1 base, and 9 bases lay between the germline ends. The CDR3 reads CASSEAASINYGYTF. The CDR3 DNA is TGTGCCAGCAGTGAAGCAGCATCTATTAACTATGGCTACACCTTC.

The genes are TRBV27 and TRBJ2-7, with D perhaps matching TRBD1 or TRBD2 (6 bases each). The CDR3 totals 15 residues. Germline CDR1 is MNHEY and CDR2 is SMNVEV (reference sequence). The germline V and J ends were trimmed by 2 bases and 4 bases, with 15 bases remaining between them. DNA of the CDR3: TGTGCCAGCAGTTTAAAGGGGGGCTTGTTTTACGAGCAGTACTTC. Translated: CASSLKGGLFYEQYF.

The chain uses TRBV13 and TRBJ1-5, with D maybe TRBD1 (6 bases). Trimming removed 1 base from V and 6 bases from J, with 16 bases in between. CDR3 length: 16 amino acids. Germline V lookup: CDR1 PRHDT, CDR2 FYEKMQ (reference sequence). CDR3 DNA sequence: TGTGCCAGCAGCTTAGCTCTAGAGGGGGGCAGTCAGCCCCAGCATTTT. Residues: CASSLALEGGSQPQHF.

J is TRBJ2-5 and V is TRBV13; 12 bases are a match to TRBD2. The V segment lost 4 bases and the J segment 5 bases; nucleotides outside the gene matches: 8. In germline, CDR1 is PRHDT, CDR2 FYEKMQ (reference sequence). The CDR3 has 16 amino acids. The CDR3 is CASSWRLAGVRETQYF. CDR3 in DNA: TGTGCCAGCAGCTGGCGACTAGCGGGAGTACGGGAGACCCAGTACTTC.

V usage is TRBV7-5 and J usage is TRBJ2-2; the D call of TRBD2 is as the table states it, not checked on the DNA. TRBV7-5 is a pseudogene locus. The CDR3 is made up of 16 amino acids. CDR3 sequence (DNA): TGTGCCAGAAGCCCGGAAAGGAGCCCGAACACCGGGGAGCTGTTTTTT. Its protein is CARSPERSPNTGELFF.

CDR3 region: CASSYIGDSYEQYF. The CDR3 DNA reads as TGTGCCAGCAGCTATATAGGCGACTCCTACGAGCAGTACTTC. The genes are TRBV13 and TRBJ2-7; D remains ambiguous. V lost 4 bases and J 0 bases, leaving 10 bases between the germline ends. CDR1 and CDR2 from the germline V gene are PRHDT and FYEKMQ (reference sequence). CDR3 length: 14 residues.

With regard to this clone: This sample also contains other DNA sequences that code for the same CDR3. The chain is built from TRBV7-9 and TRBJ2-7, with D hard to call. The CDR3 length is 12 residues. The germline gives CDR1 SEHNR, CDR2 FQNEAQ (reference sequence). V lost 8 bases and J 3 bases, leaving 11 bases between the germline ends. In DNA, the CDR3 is TGTGCCAGCTCTCCCACGGTCTACGAGCAGTACTTC. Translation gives CASSPTVYEQYF.

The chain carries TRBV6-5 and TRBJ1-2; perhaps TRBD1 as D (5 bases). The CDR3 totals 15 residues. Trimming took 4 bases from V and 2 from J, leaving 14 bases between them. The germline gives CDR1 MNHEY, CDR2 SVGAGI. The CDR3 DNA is TGTGCCAGCAGTTCTTGGGGGGAAGGGAACTATGGCTACACCTTC. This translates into CASSSWGEGNYGYTF.

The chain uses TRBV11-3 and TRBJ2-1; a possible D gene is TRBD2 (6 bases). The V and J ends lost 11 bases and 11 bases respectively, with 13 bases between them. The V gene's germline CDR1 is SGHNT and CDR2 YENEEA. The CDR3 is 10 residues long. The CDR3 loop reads CARRGTKQFF. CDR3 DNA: TGTGCCCGTCGGGGGACCAAGCAGTTCTTC.

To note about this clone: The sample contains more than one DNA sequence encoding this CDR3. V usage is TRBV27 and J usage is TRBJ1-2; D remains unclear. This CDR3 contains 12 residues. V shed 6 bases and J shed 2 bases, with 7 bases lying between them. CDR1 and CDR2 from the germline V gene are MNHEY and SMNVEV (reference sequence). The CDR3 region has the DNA TGTGCCAGCAGCGGAGGGAACTATGGCTACACCTTC. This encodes CASSGGNYGYTF.

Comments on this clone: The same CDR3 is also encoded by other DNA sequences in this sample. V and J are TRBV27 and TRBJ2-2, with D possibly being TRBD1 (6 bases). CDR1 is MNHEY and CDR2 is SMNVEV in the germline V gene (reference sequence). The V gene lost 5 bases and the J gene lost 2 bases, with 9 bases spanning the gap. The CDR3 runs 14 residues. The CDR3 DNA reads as TGTGCCAGCAGTCCGGGACAAAACACCGGGGAGCTGTTTTTT. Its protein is CASSPGQNTGELFF.

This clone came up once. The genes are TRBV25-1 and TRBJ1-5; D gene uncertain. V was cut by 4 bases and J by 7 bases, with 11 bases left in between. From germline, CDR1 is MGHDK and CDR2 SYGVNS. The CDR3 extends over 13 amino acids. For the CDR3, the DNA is TGTGCCAGCAGTGCGTCCTCTAGGCAGCCCCAGCATTTT. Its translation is CASSASSRQPQHF.

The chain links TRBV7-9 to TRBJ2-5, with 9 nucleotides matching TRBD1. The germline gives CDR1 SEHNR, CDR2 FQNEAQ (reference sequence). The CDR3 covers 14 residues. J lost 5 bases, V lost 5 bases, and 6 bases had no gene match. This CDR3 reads CASSPGTGRETQYF. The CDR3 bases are TGTGCCAGCAGCCCCGGGACAGGGAGGGAGACCCAGTACTTC.

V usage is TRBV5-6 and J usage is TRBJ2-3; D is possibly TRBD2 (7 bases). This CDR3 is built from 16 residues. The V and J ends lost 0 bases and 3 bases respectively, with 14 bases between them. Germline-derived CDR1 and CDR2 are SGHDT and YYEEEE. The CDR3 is CASSLAGGGRTDTQYF. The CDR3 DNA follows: TGTGCCAGCAGCTTGGCCGGCGGGGGCAGGACAGATACGCAGTATTTT. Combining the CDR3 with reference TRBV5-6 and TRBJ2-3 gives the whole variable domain DAGVTQSPTHLIKTRGQQVTLRCSPKSGHDTVSWYQQALGQGPQFIFQYYEEEERQRGNFPDRFSGHQFPNYSSELNVNALLLGDSALYLCASSLAGGGRTDTQYFGPGTRLTVL.

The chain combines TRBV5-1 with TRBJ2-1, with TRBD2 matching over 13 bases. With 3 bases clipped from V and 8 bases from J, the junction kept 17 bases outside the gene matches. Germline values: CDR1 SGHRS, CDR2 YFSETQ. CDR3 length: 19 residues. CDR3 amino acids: CASSWASRLAGGNKDEQFF. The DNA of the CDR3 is TGCGCCAGCAGCTGGGCGTCAAGACTAGCGGGGGGAAATAAGGATGAGCAGTTCTTC.

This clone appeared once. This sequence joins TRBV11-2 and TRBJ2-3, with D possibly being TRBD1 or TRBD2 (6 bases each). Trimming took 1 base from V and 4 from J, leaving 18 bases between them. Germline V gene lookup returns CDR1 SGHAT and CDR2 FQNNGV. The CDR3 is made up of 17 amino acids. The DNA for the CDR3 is TGTGCCAGCAGCTTAGGCGTAGGGGGGTTAGAGGCAGATACGCAGTATTTT. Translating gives CASSLGVGGLEADTQYF.

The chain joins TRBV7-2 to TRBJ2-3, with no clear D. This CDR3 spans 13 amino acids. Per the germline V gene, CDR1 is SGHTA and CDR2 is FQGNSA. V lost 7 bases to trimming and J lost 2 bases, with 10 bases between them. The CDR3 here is CASIWYNTDTQYF. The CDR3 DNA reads TGTGCCAGCATCTGGTACAACACAGATACGCAGTATTTT.

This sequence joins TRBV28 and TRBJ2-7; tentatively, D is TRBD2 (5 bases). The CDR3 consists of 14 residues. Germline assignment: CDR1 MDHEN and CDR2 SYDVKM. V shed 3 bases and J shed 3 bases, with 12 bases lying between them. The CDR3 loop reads CASSLGVASYEQYF. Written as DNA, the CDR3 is TGTGCCAGCAGTTTGGGAGTAGCGAGCTACGAGCAGTACTTC.

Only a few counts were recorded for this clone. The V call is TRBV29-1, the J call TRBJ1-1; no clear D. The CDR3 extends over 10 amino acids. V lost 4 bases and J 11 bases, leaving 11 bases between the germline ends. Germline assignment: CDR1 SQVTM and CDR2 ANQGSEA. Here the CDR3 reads CSVGQVMAFF. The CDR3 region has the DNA TGCAGCGTTGGGCAGGTAATGGCTTTCTTT.

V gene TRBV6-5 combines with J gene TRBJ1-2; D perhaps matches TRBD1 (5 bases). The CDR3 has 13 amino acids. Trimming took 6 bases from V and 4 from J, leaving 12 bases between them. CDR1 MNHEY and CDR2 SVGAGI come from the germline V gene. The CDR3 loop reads CASRAQGGYGYTF. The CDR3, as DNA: TGTGCCAGCAGGGCGCAGGGTGGCTATGGCTACACCTTC.

Written as DNA, the CDR3 is TGTGCCAGCAGCTTCCAAGGGCTCACAGATACGCAGTATTTT. It yields the protein CASSFQGLTDTQYF. J is TRBJ2-3 and V is TRBV5-6; unclear D gene. Germline V gene sequence: CDR1 SGHDT, CDR2 YYEEEE. Trimming pared 2 bases from V and 2 bases from J, leaving 9 bases between. The CDR3 consists of 14 residues.